The 3 T cell receptor beta chains listed next were all sequenced from one sample in a study of blood T cell repertoires in COVID-19. TCRdb keeps only in-frame clones here, not all; method: immunoSEQ multiplex PCR. Altogether some 400,000 clones are present, 75% to 90% being singletons, with the ten largest covering 1% to 1.3%. The sample comprised PBMCs or T cells enriched from blood (not recorded which). The receptors shown here come from a man aged 25 to 40 who had recovered from COVID-19.

This sequence joins TRBV24-1 and TRBJ1-2; no reliable D call. V lost 3 bases and J 6 bases, leaving 10 bases between the germline ends. The CDR3 is 13 amino acids. The germline V gene encodes CDR1 KGHDR and CDR2 SFDVKD. The CDR3 sequence: CATSDQTRNGYTF. CDR3 in DNA: TGTGCCACCAGTGATCAAACAAGAAATGGCTACACCTTC.

The chain has TRBV5-1 and TRBJ2-7, with D possibly matching TRBD2 (6 bases). The CDR3 spans 15 residues. In germline, CDR1 is SGHRS, CDR2 YFSETQ. V lost 4 bases and J lost 2, with 16 bases in between. CDR3 coding DNA: TGCGCCAGCAGCCTAACGGGGGTTGCCCCCTACGAGCAGTACTTC. Amino acids: CASSLTGVAPYEQYF. Filled out from reference TRBV5-1 and TRBJ2-7, the complete variable domain reads KAGVTQTPRYLIKTRGQQVTLSCSPISGHRSVSWYQQTPGQGLQFLFEYFSETQRNKGNFPGRFSGRQFSNSRSEMNVSTLELGDSALYLCASSLTGVAPYEQYFGPGTRLTVT.

CDR3 protein: CASAFSGGYEQYF. CDR3 DNA sequence: TGTGCCAGCGCGTTTAGCGGGGGGTACGAGCAGTACTTC. J is TRBJ2-7 and V is TRBV12-3 or TRBV12-4; TRBD2 agrees at 10 bases. CDR3 length: 13 residues. Unmatched junction bases numbered 5, after V lost 8 bases and J lost 4 bases.